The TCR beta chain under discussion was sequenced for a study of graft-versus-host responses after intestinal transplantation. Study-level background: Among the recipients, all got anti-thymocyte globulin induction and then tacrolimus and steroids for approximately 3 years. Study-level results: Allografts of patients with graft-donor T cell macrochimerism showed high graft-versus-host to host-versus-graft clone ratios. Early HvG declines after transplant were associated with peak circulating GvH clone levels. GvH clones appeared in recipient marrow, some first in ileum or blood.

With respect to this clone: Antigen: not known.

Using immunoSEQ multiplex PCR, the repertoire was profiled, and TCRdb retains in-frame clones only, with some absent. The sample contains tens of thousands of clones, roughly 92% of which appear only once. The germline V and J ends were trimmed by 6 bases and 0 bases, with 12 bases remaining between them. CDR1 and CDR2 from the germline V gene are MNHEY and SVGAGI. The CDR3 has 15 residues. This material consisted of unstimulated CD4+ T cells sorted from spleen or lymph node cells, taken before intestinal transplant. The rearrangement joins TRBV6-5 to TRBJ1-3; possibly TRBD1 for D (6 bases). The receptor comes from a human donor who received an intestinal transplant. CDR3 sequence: CASRADRYSGNTIYF. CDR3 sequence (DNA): TGTGCCAGCAGGGCCGACAGGTACTCTGGAAACACCATATATTTT.